This entry describes one T cell receptor (beta chain). This record belongs to a study of beta chain features in type 1 diabetes. Study as a whole: Investigators examined under 140 million sorted cells across all samples.

V shed 7 bases and J shed 0 bases, with 11 bases lying between them. The length of the CDR3 is 14 residues. Germline V CDR1 and CDR2: MNHEY, SMNVEV (reference sequence). A single heparinised blood sample, averaging roughly 0.11 L, was obtained per donor. The authors reverse transcribed all of the isolated RNA, so sequencing captured expressed TCRB transcripts. This table comes from immunoSEQ multiplex PCR, and its TCRdb copy is limited to in-frame clones, with some not included. The repertoire holds approximately 340,000 clones, less than 15% seen once, with 0.019% in the top ten. This rearrangement joins TRBV27 to TRBJ2-3, with D unresolved. Sequencing was carried out using naive CD4+ T cells from blood. This sequence was found in a young woman in good health. The CDR3 sequence is CASMFVSSTDTQYF. DNA for the CDR3: TGTGCCAGCATGTTTGTATCCAGCACAGATACGCAGTATTTT.